The clone carrying this TCR beta chain was seen more than once but under ten times. No antigen is known for it. RNA transcripts provided the source from which TCR beta CDR3 regions were amplified. A first-round RT-PCR of the TCR CDR3 used the HTBI primer set. TCRdb ran MiXCR on the multiplex PCR reads and lists one entry per CDR3 protein. The profile shows some 460,000 distinct CDR3 sequences, approximately 14% of them singletons. The data derive from a study of T cells in Graves' hyperthyroidism and ophthalmopathy. Findings and caveats of the study: Ophthalmopathy was identified by the model a median approximately six months ahead of onset.

The sequencing input was blood. The clonotype originates from a woman aged 18-29 years with Graves' hyperthyroidism.

In DNA form, the CDR3 reads TGCAGCGCCACCATAGCGACTAGCGGGAGAACAGATACGCAGTATTTT. This sequence encodes CSATIATSGRTDTQYF. The chain joins TRBV29-1 to TRBJ2-3; 12 bases align to TRBD2. CDR1 and CDR2 from the germline V gene are SQVTM and ANQGSEA. The CDR3 extends over 16 amino acids. The ends lost 7 bases at V and 3 bases at J; junction bases unmatched: 11.